The subject of this entry is one T cell receptor beta chain. Its antigen is not known. This entry belongs to a study of T cell responses to AZD1222 COVID-19 vaccine. Study-level findings and limits: The repertoires were collected only after the peak T cell response.

Repertoires were generated with immunoSEQ multiplex PCR, while TCRdb's copy carries only in-frame clones and drops some. In the table there are 110,000 or so clones, approximately 87% of which are singletons. Pooling was applied to second doses at about 4 or about 12 weeks. Germline-derived CDR1 and CDR2 are LGHDT and YNNKEL (reference sequence). V was cut by 2 bases and J by 6 bases, with 8 bases left in between. This CDR3 contains 13 residues. This receptor was identified in an adult who received the AZD1222 COVID-19 vaccine. Sequenced material: peripheral blood, taken 28 days after the second AZD1222 dose. V gene TRBV3-1 (or the pseudogene TRBV3-2) combines with J gene TRBJ2-1; D possibly uses TRBD1 or TRBD2 (5 bases each). The CDR3 spells CASSQRGINEQFF. As DNA, the CDR3 is TGTGCCAGCAGCCAACGGGGCATCAATGAGCAGTTCTTC.